Shown below are 5 T cell receptor beta chains from a single sample sequenced in a study of T cells in women clearing cervical HPV infection. Assay: immunoSEQ multiplex PCR; the TCRdb copy retains only in-frame clones and omits some. Its table lists 20,000 to 25,000 clones. Sequenced input: blood buffy coat. Receptor source: a woman aged 18 to 75 with a cervical HPV16 infection that either progressed to CIN3+ or cleared (not recorded which).

To note about this clone: The CDR3 end is not reached by the read, which stops 3 residues before it; the germline J gene fills it in. The chain carries TRBV19 and TRBJ1-2; no clear D gene. CDR3 size: 13 residues. CDR1 is LNHDA, CDR2 SQIVND, per germline (reference sequence). CDR3 loop: CATMSPGWYTYTF. Partial CDR3 DNA: TGTGCCACCATGTCCCCGGGTTGGTATACC.

Notes on this clone: The CDR3 extends 3 residues past the end of the read, so its final part is completed from the germline J gene. The chain is built from TRBV4-1 and TRBJ1-5; no clear D gene. Germline V gene data show CDR1 as MGHRA and CDR2 as YSYEKL. V shed 0 bases and J shed 5 bases, with 17 bases lying between them. The CDR3 length is 17 residues. CDR3 in amino acids: CASSQDPRVSADQPQHF. Incomplete CDR3 DNA: TGCGCCAGCAGCCAAGACCCCCGTGTGAGTGCGGATCAGCCC.

Comments on this clone: Sequencing ends 3 residues short of the CDR3 end; the germline J gene provides the rest. The chain carries TRBV6-2 or TRBV6-3 and TRBJ1-2, with 7 nucleotides matching TRBD1. CDR1 MNHEY and CDR2 SVGEGT come from the germline V gene. Trimming at V came to 0 bases and at J to 4 bases, leaving 11 bases not matched to a gene. The CDR3 totals 17 residues. Incomplete CDR3 DNA: TGTGCCAGCAGTTACTCCATAACCAGACAGGGTACCTATGGC. Protein product: CASSYSITRQGTYG. The complete CDR3 protein is CASSYSITRQGTYGYTF.

Here the CDR3 reads CASSEGGGKGPNEQFF. The covered CDR3 bases are TGTGCCAGCAGTGAAGGCGGCGGCAAGGGGCCAAATGAG. The V and J genes are TRBV2 and TRBJ2-1; D may be TRBD1 (5 bases). The observed sequence ends 3 residues before the CDR3 terminus, with the missing tail filled in from the germline J gene. The CDR3 consists of 16 residues. The V gene's germline CDR1 is SNHLY and CDR2 FYNNEI. V was clipped by 1 base and J by 7 bases, with 17 bases between them.

As regards this clone: The CDR3 goes on 3 residues after the read ends, and that part is filled in from the germline J gene. The V gene is TRBV2, the J gene TRBJ1-1; D uncertain. Germline CDR1 SNHLY, CDR2 FYNNEI. The CDR3 runs to 13 residues. CDR3: CASSDPPGEVAFF. The sequenced CDR3 bases are TGTGCCAGCAGTGACCCCCCCGGGGAGGTA. The whole variable domain, remainder taken from reference TRBV2 and TRBJ1-1, is EPEVTQTPSHQVTQMGQEVILRCVPISNHLYFYWYRQILGQKVEFLVSFYNNEISEKSEIFDDQFSVERPDGSNFTLKIRSTKLEDSAMYFCASSDPPGEVAFFGQGTRLTVV.